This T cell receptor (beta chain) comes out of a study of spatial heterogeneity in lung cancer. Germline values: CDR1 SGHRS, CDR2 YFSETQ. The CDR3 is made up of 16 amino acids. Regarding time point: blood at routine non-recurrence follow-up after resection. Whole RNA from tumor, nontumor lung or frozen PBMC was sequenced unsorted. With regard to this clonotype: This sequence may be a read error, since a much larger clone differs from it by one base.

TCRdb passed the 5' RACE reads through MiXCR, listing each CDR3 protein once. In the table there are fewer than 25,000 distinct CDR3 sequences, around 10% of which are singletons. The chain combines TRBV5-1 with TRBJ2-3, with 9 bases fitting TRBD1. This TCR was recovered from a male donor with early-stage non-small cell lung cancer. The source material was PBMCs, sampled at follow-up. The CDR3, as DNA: TGCGCCAGCAGCTTTGCTGGGACAGGGAGTTCAGATGCGCAGTATTTT. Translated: CASSFAGTGSSDAQYF.